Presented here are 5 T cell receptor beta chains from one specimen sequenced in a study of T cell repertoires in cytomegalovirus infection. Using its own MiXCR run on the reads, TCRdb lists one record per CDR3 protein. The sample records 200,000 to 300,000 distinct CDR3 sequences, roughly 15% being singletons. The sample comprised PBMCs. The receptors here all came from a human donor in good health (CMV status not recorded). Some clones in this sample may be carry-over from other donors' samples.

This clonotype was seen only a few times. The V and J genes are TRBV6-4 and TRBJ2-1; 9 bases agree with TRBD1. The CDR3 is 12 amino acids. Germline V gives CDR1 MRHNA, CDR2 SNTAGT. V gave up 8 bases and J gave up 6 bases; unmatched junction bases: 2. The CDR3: CASGQGFNEQFF. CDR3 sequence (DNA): TGTGCCAGCGGACAGGGGTTCAATGAGCAGTTCTTC.

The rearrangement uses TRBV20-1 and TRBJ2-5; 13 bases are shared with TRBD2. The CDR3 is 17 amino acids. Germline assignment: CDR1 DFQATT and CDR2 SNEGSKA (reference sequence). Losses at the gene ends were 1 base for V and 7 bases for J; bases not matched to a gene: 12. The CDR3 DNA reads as TGCAGTGCTAGAGGACTAGCGGGAGGACCAATACGGGGGACCCAGTACTTC. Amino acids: CSARGLAGGPIRGTQYF.

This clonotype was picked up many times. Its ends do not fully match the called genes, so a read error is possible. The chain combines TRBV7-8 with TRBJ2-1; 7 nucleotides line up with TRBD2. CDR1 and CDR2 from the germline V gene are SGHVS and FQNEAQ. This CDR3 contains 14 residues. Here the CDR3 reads CASSLAETYNEQFF. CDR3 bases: TGTGCCAGCAGCCTAGCGGAAACTTACAATGAGCAGTTCTTC.

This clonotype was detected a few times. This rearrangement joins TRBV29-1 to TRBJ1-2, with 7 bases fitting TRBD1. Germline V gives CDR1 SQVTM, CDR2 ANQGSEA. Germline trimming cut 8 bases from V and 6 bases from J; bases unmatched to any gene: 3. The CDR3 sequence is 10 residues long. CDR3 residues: CSYGTDGYTF. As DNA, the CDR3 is TGCAGCTACGGGACAGATGGCTACACCTTC. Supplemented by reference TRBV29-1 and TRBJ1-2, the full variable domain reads SAVISQKPSRDICQRGTSLTIQCQVDSQVTMMFWYRQQPGQSLTLIATANQGSEATYESGFVIDKFPISRPNLTFSTLTVSNMSPEDSSIYLCSYGTDGYTFGSGTRLTVV.

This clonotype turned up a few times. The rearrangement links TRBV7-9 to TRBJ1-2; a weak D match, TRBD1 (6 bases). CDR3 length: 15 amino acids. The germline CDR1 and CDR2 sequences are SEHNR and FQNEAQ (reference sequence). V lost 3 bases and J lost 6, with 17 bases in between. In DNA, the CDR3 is TGTGCCAGCAGCTTCCCGGGCGGGGGCGAAGATGGCTACACCTTC. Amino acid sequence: CASSFPGGGEDGYTF.